This TCR beta chain was captured by sequencing in a study of T cell responses to AZD1222 COVID-19 vaccine. Study at large: Analyses pooled second doses at about 4 or about 12 weeks.

Study-level results: Spike-specific TCR breadth and depth went up after people got two AZD1222 doses. Nearly half of spike-specific TCRs reportedly go after variant regions that carry no mutations. Clonal diversity may have been underestimated in mostly white British donors.

On this clone: Its antigen remains unidentified.

V dropped 2 bases and J dropped 8 bases, with 10 bases sitting between them. This CDR3 region has 13 residues. CDR1 KGHSH and CDR2 LQKENI come from the germline V gene. Sequencing was performed with immunoSEQ multiplex PCR; in TCRdb, only in-frame clones are kept and a portion is missing. The data show 95,000 to 150,000 clones, 92% seen once. The sequencing used peripheral blood, collected on day 0 of AZD1222 vaccination. The chain employs TRBV18 and TRBJ1-5; no clear D gene. The TCR sequence derives from an adult in good health. For the CDR3, the DNA is TGTGCCAGCTCACCAACGGGGTGGGAGCCCCAGCATTTT. As protein: CASSPTGWEPQHF.